The sequence of this T cell receptor (beta chain) was determined in a study of T-cell memory formation after mild COVID-19. Study-level findings and limits: A second wave expanding day 15 to 37 was CD4+-biased; contracting clones were balanced.

Comment on this clonotype: The antigen remains undetermined.

Barcoded TCR alpha and TCR beta cDNA libraries with UMIs came from 5'RACE using constant-segment primers. TCRdb passed the 5' RACE reads through MiXCR, listing each CDR3 protein once. The sample has nearly 350,000 distinct CDR3 sequences; approximately 12% are singletons. The V and J ends lost 6 bases and 10 bases, in that order; junction bases with no gene match: 5. The CDR3 is 11 residues long. The J gene is TRBJ2-5, the V gene TRBV12-3 or TRBV12-4, with 7 bases lining up with TRBD2. The receptor was isolated from a man between 18 and 29 years old who had mild COVID-19 (a few samples of this study predate the infection). Cell type and time point are not known. The sample comprised PBMCs or a T cell subset sorted from them (not recorded which). CDR3 sequence reads: CASSSGGGQYF. In DNA form, the CDR3 reads TGTGCCAGCAGCTCGGGCGGGGGCCAGTACTTC.